This T cell receptor (beta chain) was recorded in a study of blood T cells in healthy people across ages. This clonotype was counted a few times. V lost 5 bases and J 0 bases, leaving 12 bases between the germline ends. CDR3 length: 15 residues. Germline V gives CDR1 SGHTA, CDR2 FQGTGA. The authors ran a second PCR of about 6 to 11 cycles using a sample-barcoded 5' primer and a J-beta primer mix. TCRdb re-derived calls from the 5' RACE reads in MiXCR, one entry per CDR3 protein. Found here are approximately 800,000 distinct CDR3 sequences, less than 60% of them singletons; the top ten hold roughly 20%. It was approximately 10 milliliters of peripheral blood that were drawn from each donor. At least 7 million PBMCs were isolated per sample.

Material: blood. This sequence originates from an elderly man in good health. The genes are TRBV7-3 and TRBJ2-3, with a tentative D call TRBD2 (5 bases). The CDR3 bases are TGTGCCAGCAGCGGCCCCCCGGGGAGCACAGATACGCAGTATTTT. Protein product: CASSGPPGSTDTQYF.